Listed below are T cell receptor beta chains from one sample, sequenced in a study of Ad26.COV2.S vaccination and SARS-CoV-2 variants. Assay: immunoSEQ multiplex PCR; the TCRdb copy retains only in-frame clones and omits some. The table includes 450,000 to 550,000 clones, nearly 90% detected once. The sample consisted of peripheral blood, taken in a trial of Ad26.COV2.S vaccine versus placebo. The receptors were sampled from a person between 18 and 60 years old who received the Ad26.COV2.S COVID-19 vaccine or a placebo. CDR3s include the opening cysteine and the closing phenylalanine or tryptophan. The order of the fields is clone size, J gene, D gene, V gene, CDR3 DNA, CDR3 protein. The D gene is left open where the match is weak. A row's size may be missing; if present it is once, few, many or a size class.

clone size: few; J gene: TRBJ1-1; D gene: TRBD1; V gene: TRBV7-3; CDR3 DNA: TGTGCCAGCAGCTTAACGGACAGGGCCCAAGCTTTCTTT; CDR3 protein: CASSLTDRAQAFF
clone size: .; J gene: TRBJ1-3; D gene: .; V gene: TRBV19; CDR3 DNA: TGTGCCAGTAGTATAGCCGCAGTCTCTGGAAACACCATATATTTT; CDR3 protein: CASSIAAVSGNTIYF
clone size: .; J gene: TRBJ2-1; D gene: TRBD2; V gene: TRBV3-1/TRBV3-2; CDR3 DNA: TGTGCCAGCAGCCAAGGGACAGCGGGAGGGGACGGGCAGCATGAGCAGTTCTTC; CDR3 protein: CASSQGTAGGDGQHEQFF
clone size: .; J gene: TRBJ1-1; D gene: .; V gene: TRBV30; CDR3 DNA: TGTGCCTGGAGGCCCGGTGGGGGGCCCGGGTCAGCTTTCTTT; CDR3 protein: CAWRPGGGPGSAFF
clone size: .; J gene: TRBJ2-1; D gene: TRBD2; V gene: TRBV28; CDR3 DNA: TGTGCCAGCAGTAGAGCCGGGACTAGGGGTTTCGGGCAGTTCTTC; CDR3 protein: CASSRAGTRGFGQFF
clone size: .; J gene: TRBJ2-3; D gene: TRBD2; V gene: TRBV19; CDR3 DNA: TGTGCCAGTAGTATAGTTGGGACTACCTCAGATACGCAGTATTTT; CDR3 protein: CASSIVGTTSDTQYF
clone size: .; J gene: TRBJ2-2; D gene: .; V gene: TRBV28; CDR3 DNA: TGTGCCAGCAGTTACCCCCTTACCGGGGAGCTGTTTTTT; CDR3 protein: CASSYPLTGELFF
clone size: .; J gene: TRBJ1-2; D gene: .; V gene: TRBV4-1; CDR3 DNA: TGCGCCAGCAGCCAAGAACCAGGGTTAACTAACTATGGCTACACCTTC; CDR3 protein: CASSQEPGLTNYGYTF
clone size: .; J gene: TRBJ2-7; D gene: .; V gene: TRBV5-8; CDR3 DNA: TGTGCCAGCAGCTTGTGGACAGTAATTTACGAGCAGTACTTC; CDR3 protein: CASSLWTVIYEQYF
clone size: .; J gene: TRBJ1-5; D gene: .; V gene: TRBV2; CDR3 DNA: TGTGCCAGCAGATCTGTTGGCAGCAATCAGCCCCAGCATTTT; CDR3 protein: CASRSVGSNQPQHF
clone size: .; J gene: TRBJ2-7; D gene: TRBD1; V gene: TRBV18; CDR3 DNA: TGTGCCAGCTCACCACACTGGACAACAGGGGCGAACTCCTACGAGCAGTACTTC; CDR3 protein: CASSPHWTTGANSYEQYF
clone size: .; J gene: TRBJ1-6; D gene: TRBD1; V gene: TRBV2; CDR3 DNA: TGTGCCAGAAGTGGTTTACAGGGGACGTCTGCTAGGGATTCACCCCTCCACTTT; CDR3 protein: CARSGLQGTSARDSPLHF
clone size: .; J gene: TRBJ2-1; D gene: TRBD2; V gene: TRBV6-4; CDR3 DNA: TGTGCCAGCGCAGTGACTAGCGGGATCTACAATGAGCAGTTCTTC; CDR3 protein: CASAVTSGIYNEQFF
clone size: .; J gene: TRBJ2-5; D gene: TRBD2; V gene: TRBV4-2; CDR3 DNA: TGTGCCAGCAGCCAAGGACTAGCGGGGACACAAGAGACCCAGTACTTC; CDR3 protein: CASSQGLAGTQETQYF
clone size: .; J gene: TRBJ1-2; D gene: TRBD1; V gene: TRBV6-5; CDR3 DNA: TGTGCCAGCAGTTACTTGGACAGGGGCGGCGGCTACACCTTC; CDR3 protein: CASSYLDRGGGYTF
clone size: .; J gene: TRBJ2-5; D gene: .; V gene: TRBV5-1; CDR3 DNA: TGCGCCAGCAGCCACTCCGACGGCCAAGAGACCCAGTACTTC; CDR3 protein: CASSHSDGQETQYF
clone size: .; J gene: TRBJ2-5; D gene: .; V gene: TRBV7-6; CDR3 DNA: TGTGCCAGCAGCCGCACCAATCTCCAAGAGACCCAGTACTTC; CDR3 protein: CASSRTNLQETQYF
clone size: .; J gene: TRBJ2-1; D gene: TRBD1; V gene: TRBV3-1/TRBV3-2; CDR3 DNA: TGTGCCAGCAGCCTAAAGAGAACAGGGGTTAGCAATGAGCAGTTCTTC; CDR3 protein: CASSLKRTGVSNEQFF
clone size: few; J gene: TRBJ1-3; D gene: .; V gene: TRBV11-2; CDR3 DNA: TGTGCCAGCAGCTTAGCTCAGCCGCGCGTTTCTGGAAACACCATATATTTT; CDR3 protein: CASSLAQPRVSGNTIYF
clone size: .; J gene: TRBJ2-1; D gene: .; V gene: TRBV6-5; CDR3 DNA: TGTGCCAGCGGTAAGGAGGTCCGTTCCAATGAGCAGTTCTTC; CDR3 protein: CASGKEVRSNEQFF
clone size: .; J gene: TRBJ1-5; D gene: .; V gene: TRBV15; CDR3 DNA: TGTGCCACCAGCAGAGTGGCCAGGGGAAGTCAGCCCCAGCATTTT; CDR3 protein: CATSRVARGSQPQHF
clone size: .; J gene: TRBJ2-5; D gene: TRBD2; V gene: TRBV11-2; CDR3 DNA: TGTGCCAGCAGCTTTCTTAGCGGGAAGCGAGAGACCCAGTACTTC; CDR3 protein: CASSFLSGKRETQYF
clone size: .; J gene: TRBJ1-4; D gene: .; V gene: TRBV18; CDR3 DNA: TGTGCCAGCTCACCGGGAACAACTAATGAAAAACTGTTTTTT; CDR3 protein: CASSPGTTNEKLFF
clone size: few; J gene: TRBJ1-1; D gene: .; V gene: TRBV6-6; CDR3 DNA: TGTGCCAGCAGTTACGGCACTGAAGCTTTCTTT; CDR3 protein: CASSYGTEAFF
clone size: .; J gene: TRBJ1-3; D gene: TRBD1; V gene: TRBV5-6; CDR3 DNA: TGTGCCAGCCATCCAGGGGGCTCTGGAAACACCATATATTTT; CDR3 protein: CASHPGGSGNTIYF
clone size: .; J gene: TRBJ2-7; D gene: .; V gene: TRBV9; CDR3 DNA: TGTGCCAGCAGCGTAATCAGAGGTCGTGTGGGGGAGACTACGAAAGAGCAGTACTTC; CDR3 protein: CASSVIRGRVGETTKEQYF
clone size: once; J gene: TRBJ2-7; D gene: TRBD1; V gene: TRBV5-5; CDR3 DNA: TGTGCCAGCAGCTTGGGCGGGACAGGCGAGCAGTGCTTC; CDR3 protein: CASSLGGTGEQCF
clone size: .; J gene: TRBJ1-2; D gene: TRBD1; V gene: TRBV15; CDR3 DNA: TGTGCCACCAGCAGAGACCCCGCCAGGGGGGAATATGGCTACACCTTC; CDR3 protein: CATSRDPARGEYGYTF
clone size: .; J gene: TRBJ1-4; D gene: TRBD1; V gene: TRBV6-6; CDR3 DNA: TGTGCCAGCAGTCCTCGACAGGGAGCTAATGAAAAACTGTTTTTT; CDR3 protein: CASSPRQGANEKLFF
clone size: .; J gene: TRBJ1-1; D gene: .; V gene: TRBV4-3; CDR3 DNA: TGCGCCAGCAGCCAAGGGGATCACAAGAACACTGAAGCTTTCTTT; CDR3 protein: CASSQGDHKNTEAFF
clone size: .; J gene: TRBJ1-4; D gene: TRBD1; V gene: TRBV6-5; CDR3 DNA: TGTGCCAGCAGTTACCTTCCGGGACAGGGCCATGAAAAACTGTTTTTT; CDR3 protein: CASSYLPGQGHEKLFF
clone size: .; J gene: TRBJ2-1; D gene: TRBD2; V gene: TRBV3-1/TRBV3-2; CDR3 DNA: TGTGCCAGCAGCCACGGGATAACTAGCGGGTCCTACAATGAGCAGTTCTTC; CDR3 protein: CASSHGITSGSYNEQFF
clone size: once; J gene: TRBJ2-1; D gene: .; V gene: TRBV25-1; CDR3 DNA: TGTGCCAGCAGTGCTGGAAATGAGCAGTTCTTC; CDR3 protein: CASSAGNEQFF
clone size: .; J gene: TRBJ1-4; D gene: .; V gene: TRBV12-3/TRBV12-4; CDR3 DNA: TGTGCCAGCAGTGTCAATGGGAAGGAAAAACTGTTTTTT; CDR3 protein: CASSVNGKEKLFF
clone size: .; J gene: TRBJ2-7; D gene: TRBD1; V gene: TRBV10-2; CDR3 DNA: TGCGCCAGCAGTGAGCCCACAGGGGCCTCCTACGAGCAGTACTTC; CDR3 protein: CASSEPTGASYEQYF
clone size: .; J gene: TRBJ2-1; D gene: .; V gene: TRBV29-1; CDR3 DNA: TGCAGCGTTTCATACAATGAGCAGTTCTTC; CDR3 protein: CSVSYNEQFF
clone size: .; J gene: TRBJ1-1; D gene: TRBD1; V gene: TRBV30; CDR3 DNA: TGTGCCTGGGGTGCGGGACAGGGGGCGCAGGACACTGAAGCTTTCTTT; CDR3 protein: CAWGAGQGAQDTEAFF
clone size: .; J gene: TRBJ1-2; D gene: .; V gene: TRBV6-5; CDR3 DNA: TGTGCCAGCAGTTGGGGTACGGGACAAAAAAATGGCTACACCTTC; CDR3 protein: CASSWGTGQKNGYTF
clone size: .; J gene: TRBJ1-1; D gene: .; V gene: TRBV4-1; CDR3 DNA: TGCGCCAGCAGCCACCCGACAGGAAAGAACACTGAAGCTTTCTTT; CDR3 protein: CASSHPTGKNTEAFF
clone size: .; J gene: TRBJ2-1; D gene: .; V gene: TRBV18; CDR3 DNA: TGTGCCAGCTCACTTGTGTCGAGAGGTGAGCAGTTCTTC; CDR3 protein: CASSLVSRGEQFF
clone size: .; J gene: TRBJ2-1; D gene: TRBD2; V gene: TRBV28; CDR3 DNA: TGTGCCAGCAGTTCCCCGGGAGGGGCATACAATGAGCAGTTCTTC; CDR3 protein: CASSSPGGAYNEQFF
clone size: .; J gene: TRBJ2-5; D gene: .; V gene: TRBV2; CDR3 DNA: TGTGCCAGCGGTGGCTCCGAGACCCAGTACTTC; CDR3 protein: CASGGSETQYF
clone size: .; J gene: TRBJ1-2; D gene: .; V gene: TRBV11-2; CDR3 DNA: TGTGCCAGCAGCCCGGGGGGCGGGTCACACACCTTC; CDR3 protein: CASSPGGGSHTF
clone size: once; J gene: TRBJ2-1; D gene: TRBD2; V gene: TRBV14; CDR3 DNA: TGTGCCAGCAGCCAAGATCTGGGGACTAGGACTGGCAATGAGCAGTTCTTC; CDR3 protein: CASSQDLGTRTGNEQFF
clone size: .; J gene: TRBJ2-7; D gene: .; V gene: TRBV6-5; CDR3 DNA: TGTGCCAGCGGGATCTCCTACGAGCAGTACTTC; CDR3 protein: CASGISYEQYF
clone size: .; J gene: TRBJ1-2; D gene: .; V gene: TRBV2; CDR3 DNA: TGTGCCAGCAGTGACCAGGGTCGGGGTGGCTACACCTTC; CDR3 protein: CASSDQGRGGYTF
clone size: .; J gene: TRBJ2-7; D gene: .; V gene: TRBV28; CDR3 DNA: TGTGCCAGCAGTTGGACAGAGCTCTCCTACGAGCAGTACTTC; CDR3 protein: CASSWTELSYEQYF
clone size: .; J gene: TRBJ1-5; D gene: TRBD1; V gene: TRBV19; CDR3 DNA: TGTGCCAGTAGTATAGAGGGACAGGGTTTTCGGCAGCCCCAGCATTTT; CDR3 protein: CASSIEGQGFRQPQHF
clone size: .; J gene: TRBJ2-7; D gene: TRBD1; V gene: TRBV6-6; CDR3 DNA: TGTGCCAGCAGTTACTCGACAGGGGGTGGGTACGAGCAGTACTTC; CDR3 protein: CASSYSTGGGYEQYF
clone size: .; J gene: TRBJ2-7; D gene: .; V gene: TRBV11-2; CDR3 DNA: TGTGCCAGCAGCTTAGTAGGGGTCAGCTCCTACGAGCAGTACTTC; CDR3 protein: CASSLVGVSSYEQYF
clone size: .; J gene: TRBJ2-1; D gene: TRBD2; V gene: TRBV2; CDR3 DNA: TGTGCCAGCATTCAGACTAGCGGTTACAATGAGCAGTTCTTC; CDR3 protein: CASIQTSGYNEQFF
clone size: .; J gene: TRBJ2-1; D gene: .; V gene: TRBV15; CDR3 DNA: TGTGCCACCAGCCGAGGGCCGAGCTCCTACAATGAGCAGTTCTTC; CDR3 protein: CATSRGPSSYNEQFF
clone size: .; J gene: TRBJ1-4; D gene: TRBD1; V gene: TRBV5-5; CDR3 DNA: TGTGCCAGCAGCTCCGGGACAGGGGTAACTAATGAAAAACTGTTTTTT; CDR3 protein: CASSSGTGVTNEKLFF
clone size: .; J gene: TRBJ1-1; D gene: .; V gene: TRBV14; CDR3 DNA: TGTGCCAGCAGCCGCGGGGGGCCAAATAGGGGAAGGTGGACTGAAGCTTTCTTT; CDR3 protein: CASSRGGPNRGRWTEAFF
clone size: .; J gene: TRBJ2-7; D gene: TRBD2; V gene: TRBV6-1; CDR3 DNA: TGTGCCAGCAGCGGACTAGCGGGGACCTCCTACGAGCAGTACTTC; CDR3 protein: CASSGLAGTSYEQYF
clone size: .; J gene: TRBJ2-7; D gene: TRBD2; V gene: TRBV5-6; CDR3 DNA: TGTGCCAGCAGCTTCGGGCGGGGGTACTCCTACGAGCAGTACTTC; CDR3 protein: CASSFGRGYSYEQYF
clone size: few; J gene: TRBJ1-6; D gene: .; V gene: TRBV3-1/TRBV3-2; CDR3 DNA: TGTGCCAGCAGCCAAGTTGCGAGGGGGAATTCACCCCTCCACTTT; CDR3 protein: CASSQVARGNSPLHF